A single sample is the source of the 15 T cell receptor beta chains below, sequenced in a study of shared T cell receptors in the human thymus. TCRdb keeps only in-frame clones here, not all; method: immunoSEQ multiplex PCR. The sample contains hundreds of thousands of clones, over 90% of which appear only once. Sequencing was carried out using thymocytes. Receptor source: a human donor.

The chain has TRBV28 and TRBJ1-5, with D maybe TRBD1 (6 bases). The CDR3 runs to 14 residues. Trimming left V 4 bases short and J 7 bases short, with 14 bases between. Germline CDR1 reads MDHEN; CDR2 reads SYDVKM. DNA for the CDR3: TGTGCCAGCAGTTATCAGGGGTTAGGACAGCCCCAGCATTTT. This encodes CASSYQGLGQPQHF.

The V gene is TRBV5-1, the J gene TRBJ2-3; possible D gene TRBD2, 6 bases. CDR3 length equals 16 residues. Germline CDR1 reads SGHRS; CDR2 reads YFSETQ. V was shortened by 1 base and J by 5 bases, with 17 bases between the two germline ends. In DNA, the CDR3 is TGCGCCAGCAGCTTGAAGGGAGGAGAGGAGGTAGATACGCAGTATTTT. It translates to CASSLKGGEEVDTQYF.

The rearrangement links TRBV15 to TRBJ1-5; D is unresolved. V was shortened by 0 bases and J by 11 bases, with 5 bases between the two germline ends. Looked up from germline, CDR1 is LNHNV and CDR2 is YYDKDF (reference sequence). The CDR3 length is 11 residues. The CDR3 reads CATSRDLTQHF. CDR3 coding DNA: TGTGCCACCAGCAGAGATCTGACCCAGCATTTT. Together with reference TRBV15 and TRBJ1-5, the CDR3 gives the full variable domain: DAMVIQNPRYQVTQFGKPVTLSCSQTLNHNVMYWYQQKSSQAPKLLFHYYDKDFNNEADTPDNFQSRRPNTSFCFLDIRSPGLGDTAMYLCATSRDLTQHFGDGTRLSIL.

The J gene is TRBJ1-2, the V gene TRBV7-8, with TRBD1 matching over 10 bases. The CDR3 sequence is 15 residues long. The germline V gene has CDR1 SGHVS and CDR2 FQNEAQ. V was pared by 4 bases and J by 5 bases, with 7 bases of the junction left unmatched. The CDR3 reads CASSSLGQGRYGYTF. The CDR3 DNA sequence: TGTGCCAGCAGCTCCCTGGGACAGGGGAGGTATGGCTACACCTTC. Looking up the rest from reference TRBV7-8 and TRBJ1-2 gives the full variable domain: GAGVSQSPRYKVAKRGQDVALRCDPISGHVSLFWYQQALGQGPEFLTYFQNEAQLDKSGLPSDRFFAERPEGSVSTLKIQRTQQEDSAVYLCASSSLGQGRYGYTFGSGTRLTVV.

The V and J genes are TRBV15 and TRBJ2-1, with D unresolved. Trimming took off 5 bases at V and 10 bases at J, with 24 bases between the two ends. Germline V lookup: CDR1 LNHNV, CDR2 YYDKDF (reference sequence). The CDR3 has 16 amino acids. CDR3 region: CATSPPSFPCGNEQFF. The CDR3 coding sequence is TGTGCCACCAGCCCCCCAAGCTTCCCCTGTGGTAACGAGCAGTTCTTC.

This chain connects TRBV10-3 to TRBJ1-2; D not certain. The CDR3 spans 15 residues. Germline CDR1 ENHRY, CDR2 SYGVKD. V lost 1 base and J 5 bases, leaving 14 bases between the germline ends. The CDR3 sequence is CAISELFDLRYGYTF. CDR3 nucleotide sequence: TGTGCCATCAGTGAGTTGTTTGACCTGAGGTATGGCTACACCTTC.

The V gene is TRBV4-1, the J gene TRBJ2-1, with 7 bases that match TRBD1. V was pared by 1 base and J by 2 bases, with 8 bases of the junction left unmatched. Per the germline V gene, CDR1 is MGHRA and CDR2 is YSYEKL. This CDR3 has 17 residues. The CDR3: CASSQGDRTGAYNEQFF. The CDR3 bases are TGCGCCAGCAGCCAAGGAGATAGAACAGGGGCCTACAATGAGCAGTTCTTC.

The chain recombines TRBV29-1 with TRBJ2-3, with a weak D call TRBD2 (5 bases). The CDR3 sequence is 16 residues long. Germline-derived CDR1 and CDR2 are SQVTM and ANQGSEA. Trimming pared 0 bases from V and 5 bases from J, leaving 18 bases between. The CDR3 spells CSVEDGGSPGGDTQYF. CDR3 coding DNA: TGCAGCGTTGAAGACGGCGGGTCCCCGGGTGGAGATACGCAGTATTTT.

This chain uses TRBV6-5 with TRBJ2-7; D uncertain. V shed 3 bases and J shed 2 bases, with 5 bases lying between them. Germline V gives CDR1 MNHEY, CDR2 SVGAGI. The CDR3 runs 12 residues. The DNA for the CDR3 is TGTGCCAGCAGTTATTCGGCCTACGAGCAGTACTTC. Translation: CASSYSAYEQYF.

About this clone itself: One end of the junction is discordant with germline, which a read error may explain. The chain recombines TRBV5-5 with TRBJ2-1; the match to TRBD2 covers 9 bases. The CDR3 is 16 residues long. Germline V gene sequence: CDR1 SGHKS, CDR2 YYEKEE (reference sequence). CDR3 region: CASSPRLAGLPNGQFF. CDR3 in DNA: TGTGCCAGCAGCCCCCGGCTAGCGGGACTACCCAATGGGCAGTTCTTC.

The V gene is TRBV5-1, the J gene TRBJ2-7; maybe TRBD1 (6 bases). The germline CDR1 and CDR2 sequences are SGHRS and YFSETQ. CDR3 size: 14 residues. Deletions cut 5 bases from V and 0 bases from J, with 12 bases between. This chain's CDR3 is CASRTGPSSYEQYF. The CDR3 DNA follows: TGCGCCAGCAGGACAGGTCCTAGCTCCTACGAGCAGTACTTC. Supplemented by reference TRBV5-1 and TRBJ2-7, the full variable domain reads KAGVTQTPRYLIKTRGQQVTLSCSPISGHRSVSWYQQTPGQGLQFLFEYFSETQRNKGNFPGRFSGRQFSNSRSEMNVSTLELGDSALYLCASRTGPSSYEQYFGPGTRLTVT.

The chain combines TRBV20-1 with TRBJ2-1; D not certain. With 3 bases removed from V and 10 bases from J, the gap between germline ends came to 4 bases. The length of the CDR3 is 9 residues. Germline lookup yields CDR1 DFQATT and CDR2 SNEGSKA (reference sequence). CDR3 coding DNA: TGCAGTGCTAGTCGGGAGCAGTTCTTC. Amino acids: CSASREQFF.

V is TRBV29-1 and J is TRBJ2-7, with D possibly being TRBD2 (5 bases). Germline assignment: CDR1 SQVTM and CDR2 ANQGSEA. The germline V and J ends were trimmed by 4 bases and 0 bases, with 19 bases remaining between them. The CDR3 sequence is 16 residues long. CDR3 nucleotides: TGCAGCGTTGTTTCATCCCCGACCGGGGTCTCCTACGAGCAGTACTTC. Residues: CSVVSSPTGVSYEQYF.

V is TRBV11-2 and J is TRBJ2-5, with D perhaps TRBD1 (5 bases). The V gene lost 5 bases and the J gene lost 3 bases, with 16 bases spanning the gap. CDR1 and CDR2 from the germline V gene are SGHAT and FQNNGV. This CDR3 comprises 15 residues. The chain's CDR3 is CASSPELGREETQYF. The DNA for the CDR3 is TGTGCCAGCAGCCCAGAGCTTGGCAGGGAAGAGACCCAGTACTTC.

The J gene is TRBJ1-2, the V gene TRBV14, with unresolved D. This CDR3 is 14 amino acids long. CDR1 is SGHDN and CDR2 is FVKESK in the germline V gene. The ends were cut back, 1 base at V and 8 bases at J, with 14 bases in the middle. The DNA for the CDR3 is TGTGCCAGCAGCCAAGTGGGGAGCCTTGGCGGCTACACCTTC. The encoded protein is CASSQVGSLGGYTF.